The 30 T cell receptor beta chains below come from one sample, sequenced in a study of Ad26.COV2.S vaccination and SARS-CoV-2 variants (dated by TCRdb to 2020 to 2023). Libraries were built with the immunoSEQ multiplex PCR assay. Imported from immuneACCESS, the table was reduced by TCRdb to in-frame sequences with V and J called. These copies leave out some clones; in studies compared against another copy, an unresolved V gene accounts for under half, and the cause of the remainder is not known. The sample profile shows about 350,000 clones; roughly 90% of them were found once. 6.4% of the sample belongs to the ten largest clones. Sample treatment or condition, as interpreted from the label and publication: approximately 18 received Ad26.COV2.S at low or high dose, single or two shots; 5 received placebo; per-sample allocation not given. For vaccine and placebo recipients, the sequenced repertoires came from samples collected on day 63 after the first injection.

The material sequenced was peripheral blood, taken in a trial of Ad26.COV2.S vaccine versus placebo. The receptors here all came from a person aged 18-60 years who received the Ad26.COV2.S COVID-19 vaccine or a placebo.

The chain carries TRBV6-5 and TRBJ2-1; D unclear. This CDR3 is 14 amino acids long. Trimming pared 0 bases from V and 7 bases from J, leaving 10 bases between. Germline V gene lookup returns CDR1 MNHEY and CDR2 SVGAGI. The DNA of the CDR3 is TGTGCCAGCAGTTACTCCCCTGGCAAAAATGAGCAGTTCTTC. Encoded protein: CASSYSPGKNEQFF.

This clone was recorded only once. J is TRBJ2-5 and V is TRBV19; D is unresolved. V lost 6 bases, J lost 4 bases, and 21 bases lay in between. Per the germline V gene, CDR1 is LNHDA and CDR2 is SQIVND (reference sequence). The length of the CDR3 is 16 residues. CDR3 residues: CASSRRHSLWGETQYF. The CDR3 nucleotides are TGTGCCAGTAGCCGCCGACACTCGCTTTGGGGAGAGACCCAGTACTTC. Based on the CDR3 plus reference TRBV19 and TRBJ2-5, the full variable domain is DGGITQSPKYLFRKEGQNVTLSCEQNLNHDAMYWYRQDPGQGLRLIYYSQIVNDFQKGDIAEGYSVSREKKESFPLTVTSAQKNPTAFYLCASSRRHSLWGETQYFGPGTRLLVL.

The chain recombines TRBV18 with TRBJ2-5; no definite D call. Germline lookup yields CDR1 KGHSH and CDR2 LQKENI. V was pared by 2 bases and J by 9 bases, with 13 bases between. The CDR3 has 13 residues. This chain's CDR3 is CASSPGGRTAQYF. DNA for the CDR3: TGTGCCAGCTCACCAGGTGGTCGCACGGCCCAGTACTTC.

V is TRBV19 and J is TRBJ1-2; D call uncertain. CDR3 length equals 13 residues. The germline CDR1 and CDR2 sequences are LNHDA and SQIVND (reference sequence). Trimming took 4 bases from V and 1 from J, leaving 7 bases between them. The CDR3 region has the DNA TGTGCCAGTAGTAGGGCCAGTAACTATGGCTACACCTTC. It translates to CASSRASNYGYTF.

The DNA for the CDR3 is TGCGCCAGCAGCTCAGGGGGAACCCCCTTATTCTCTGGGGCCAACGTCCTGACTTTC. Residues: CASSSGGTPLFSGANVLTF. This chain joins TRBV5-1 and TRBJ2-6; 7 nucleotides match TRBD1. CDR3 size: 19 residues. The V segment lost 3 bases and the J segment 0 bases; nucleotides outside the gene matches: 12. Germline CDR1 is SGHRS and CDR2 is YFSETQ.

This clone was counted once. The rearrangement links TRBV7-2 to TRBJ2-7; TRBD2 matches 12 bases. Unmatched junction bases numbered 11, after V lost 7 bases and J lost 1 base. Germline V CDR1 and CDR2: SGHTA, FQGNSA. CDR3 length: 17 residues. The CDR3 region has the DNA TGTGCCAGCACCGATCCCGGGACTAGCGGGTTATCCTACGAGCAGTACTTC. Its protein is CASTDPGTSGLSYEQYF. The full variable domain, rest sourced from reference TRBV7-2 and TRBJ2-7, is GAGVSQSPSNKVTEKGKDVELRCDPISGHTALYWYRQSLGQGLEFLIYFQGNSAPDKSGLPSDRFSAERTGGSVSTLTIQRTQQEDSAVYLCASTDPGTSGLSYEQYFGPGTRLTVT.

This chain joins TRBV6-5 and TRBJ2-3; D is unclear. The CDR3 length is 15 residues. Germline CDR1 reads MNHEY; CDR2 reads SVGAGI. V shed 7 bases and J shed 0 bases, with 14 bases lying between them. This chain's CDR3 is CASNINPSSTDTQYF. CDR3 nucleotides: TGTGCCAGCAACATAAACCCGTCAAGCACAGATACGCAGTATTTT.

This clone is a singleton in its sample. J is TRBJ2-7 and V is TRBV30; tentatively, D is TRBD1 (5 bases). V was cut by 2 bases and J by 5 bases, with 16 bases left in between. Germline values: CDR1 GTSNPN, CDR2 SVGIG (reference sequence). The CDR3 is 14 residues long. The CDR3 loop is CAWSRGQRGNEQYF. The DNA of the CDR3 is TGTGCCTGGAGTAGGGGTCAGCGCGGAAACGAGCAGTACTTC. Based on the CDR3 plus reference TRBV30 and TRBJ2-7, the full variable domain is SQTIHQWPATLVQPVGSPLSLECTVEGTSNPNLYWYRQAAGRGLQLLFYSVGIGQISSEVPQNLSASRPQDRQFILSSKKLLLSDSGFYLCAWSRGQRGNEQYFGPGTRLTVT.

Only a few counts were recorded for this clone. The chain recombines TRBV9 with TRBJ2-1; maybe TRBD2 (6 bases). CDR1 SGDLS and CDR2 YYNGEE come from the germline V gene. The CDR3 runs to 16 residues. The V end lost 0 bases, the J end lost 4 bases, and 14 bases lay between the germline ends. CDR3 sequence reads: CASSVEGRSLYNEQFF. CDR3 nucleotides: TGTGCCAGCAGCGTAGAGGGGAGGTCTCTTTACAATGAGCAGTTCTTC.

This rearrangement joins TRBV10-1 to TRBJ1-2; D not resolved. The CDR3 runs 15 residues. V lost 0 bases and J 4 bases, leaving 12 bases between the germline ends. Germline V gene data show CDR1 as WNHNN and CDR2 as SYGVQD (reference sequence). CDR3 in DNA: TGCGCCAGCAGTGAGTCGAACCCAAAAGGCTATGGCTACACCTTC. Translating gives CASSESNPKGYGYTF.

This clone was counted a single time. The V gene is TRBV5-6, the J gene TRBJ1-1, with 9 bases lining up with TRBD1. The CDR3 runs to 17 residues. Losses at the gene ends were 1 base for V and 5 bases for J; bases not matched to a gene: 12. Germline-derived CDR1 and CDR2 are SGHDT and YYEEEE. The CDR3 coding sequence is TGTGCCAGCAGCTTGTCGGGACAGGGAGAACTCTGGACTGAAGCTTTCTTT. Amino acids: CASSLSGQGELWTEAFF.

V gene TRBV19 combines with J gene TRBJ2-2; tentative D call: TRBD2 (5 bases). CDR1 is LNHDA, CDR2 SQIVND, per germline (reference sequence). The CDR3 loop spans 13 amino acids. Trimming removed 2 bases from V and 7 bases from J, with 8 bases in between. The CDR3 loop reads CASSIFGDGELFF. The CDR3 nucleotides are TGTGCCAGTAGTATATTCGGGGACGGGGAGCTGTTTTTT.

The V call is TRBV14, the J call TRBJ1-1; possibly TRBD1 for D (5 bases). Between the trimmed V and J ends, which lost 6 bases and 11 bases, there was a span of 16 bases. CDR1 is SGHDN and CDR2 is FVKESK in the germline V gene. This CDR3 is built from 12 residues. The CDR3 sequence is CASRDMMGGAFF. CDR3 in DNA: TGTGCCAGCAGGGATATGATGGGGGGTGCTTTCTTT.

This clone was detected once. The chain links TRBV4-3 to TRBJ2-7, with no clear D. The CDR3 contains 14 residues. V lost 0 bases to trimming and J lost 3 bases, with 9 bases between them. The germline CDR1 and CDR2 sequences are LGHNA and YSLEER. CDR3 amino acids: CASSQDRGYYEQYF. CDR3 sequence (DNA): TGCGCCAGCAGCCAAGATCGTGGCTACTACGAGCAGTACTTC.

The CDR3 is CASSNTNLKFTGTSGEGSYEQYF. CDR3 sequence (DNA): TGTGCCAGCAGCAATACAAACCTAAAATTTACCGGGACTAGCGGGGAGGGGTCCTACGAGCAGTACTTC. The rearrangement joins TRBV21-1 to TRBJ2-7; TRBD2 was called by the table and not checked on the DNA. TRBV21-1 counts as a pseudogene. CDR3 size: 23 residues.

The chain is built from TRBV5-1 and TRBJ2-1; either TRBD1 or TRBD2 may supply D (5 bases each). The germline V gene encodes CDR1 SGHRS and CDR2 YFSETQ. This CDR3 is 14 amino acids long. The ends were cut back, 3 bases at V and 4 bases at J, with 11 bases in the middle. As DNA, the CDR3 is TGCGCCAGCAGCTCGGACACTAGATACAATGAGCAGTTCTTC. Residues: CASSSDTRYNEQFF.

This rearrangement joins TRBV9 to TRBJ2-1, with D unclear. The CDR3 totals 13 residues. With 1 base removed from V and 8 bases from J, the gap between germline ends came to 10 bases. Germline V lookup: CDR1 SGDLS, CDR2 YYNGEE. In nucleotides, the CDR3 is TGTGCCAGCAGCGTAACACCTAGGGATGAGCAGTTCTTC. Amino acids: CASSVTPRDEQFF.

This sequence joins TRBV11-2 and TRBJ1-2; TRBD1 is a possible D gene (5 bases). V gave up 4 bases and J gave up 2 bases, with 14 bases separating them. CDR1 and CDR2 (germline): SGHAT, FQNNGV. CDR3 length: 15 amino acids. The CDR3 sequence is CASSYGTGRNYGYTF. The CDR3 DNA reads TGTGCCAGCAGCTATGGGACCGGACGGAACTATGGCTACACCTTC.

The rearrangement links TRBV5-1 to TRBJ2-2, with TRBD2 matching over 7 bases. The CDR3 totals 13 residues. The V and J ends lost 4 bases and 5 bases, in that order; junction bases with no gene match: 2. Germline V gene lookup returns CDR1 SGHRS and CDR2 YFSETQ. This CDR3 reads CASSPGGTGELFF. The CDR3 nucleotides are TGCGCCAGCAGCCCCGGGGGGACCGGGGAGCTGTTTTTT.

This chain uses TRBV7-2 with TRBJ1-3; 7 bases map to TRBD1. Germline-derived CDR1 and CDR2 are SGHTA and FQGNSA. The CDR3 sequence is 18 residues long. Germline trimming cut 0 bases from V and 3 bases from J; bases unmatched to any gene: 11. Written as DNA, the CDR3 is TGTGCCAGCAGCTTAGCAGCAGGGACAGCGGCGTTTGGAAACACCATATATTTT. It translates to CASSLAAGTAAFGNTIYF.

The chain joins TRBV5-4 to TRBJ2-7; 8 bases are a match to TRBD1. V lost 9 bases and J lost 3; bases outside the gene matches: 8. This CDR3 is built from 13 residues. CDR1 is SGHNT and CDR2 is YYREEE in the germline V gene (reference sequence). The CDR3 nucleotides are TGTGCCACGGGACAGGACCACTTCTACGAGCAGTACTTC. It is translated as CATGQDHFYEQYF.

The chain has TRBV5-4 and TRBJ1-5; perhaps TRBD1 as D (6 bases). The length of the CDR3 is 14 residues. The germline gives CDR1 SGHNT, CDR2 YYREEE (reference sequence). V lost 9 bases and J lost 6, with 19 bases in between. The CDR3 sequence: CATSGGEDLQPQHF. The CDR3 DNA follows: TGTGCCACCTCCGGGGGCGAGGATCTTCAGCCCCAGCATTTT.

The V and J genes are TRBV19 and TRBJ2-5; 7 positions agree with TRBD2. Germline V gives CDR1 LNHDA, CDR2 SQIVND (reference sequence). Trimming cost V 6 bases and J 7 bases; bases outside gene matches: 5. The CDR3 runs 12 residues. Here the CDR3 reads CASSPRGGTQYF. CDR3 bases: TGTGCCAGTAGCCCCCGCGGGGGGACCCAGTACTTC.

Worth noting for this clone: The same CDR3 also results from other DNA sequences found in this sample. This chain links TRBV28 with TRBJ1-5, with 9 positions matching TRBD1. This CDR3 has 13 residues. V gave up 6 bases and J gave up 4 bases; unmatched junction bases: 1. Germline V gives CDR1 MDHEN, CDR2 SYDVKM. CDR3 in amino acids: CASSDRGNQPQHF. In nucleotides, the CDR3 is TGTGCCAGCAGCGACAGGGGGAATCAGCCCCAGCATTTT.

CDR3 nucleotides: TGTGCCAGCGGTAGACAGGGGGACACCGGGGAGCTGTTTTTT. Translation gives CASGRQGDTGELFF. The chain links TRBV6-5 to TRBJ2-2; 9 bases align to TRBD1. With V trimmed by 8 bases and J by 3 bases, 4 bases remained unmatched. The CDR3 covers 14 residues. Germline values: CDR1 MNHEY, CDR2 SVGAGI.

V is TRBV13 and J is TRBJ2-1; 11 bases map to TRBD1. J lost 8 bases, V lost 5 bases, and 8 bases had no gene match. This CDR3 has 15 amino acids. Germline V gene data show CDR1 as PRHDT and CDR2 as FYEKMQ (reference sequence). The CDR3 DNA reads as TGTGCCAGCAGCCGTAGGGACAGGGGGTCGTATGAGCAGTTCTTC. This sequence encodes CASSRRDRGSYEQFF.

The CDR3 spells CSASSGQGGYEQYF. CDR3 bases: TGCAGTGCTAGTTCCGGACAGGGAGGGTACGAGCAGTACTTC. V is TRBV20-1 and J is TRBJ2-7; possible D gene TRBD1, 8 bases. V was clipped by 3 bases and J by 4 bases, with 16 bases between them. The CDR3 spans 14 residues. Germline loops: CDR1 DFQATT, CDR2 SNEGSKA (reference sequence).

The chain uses TRBV11-2 and TRBJ2-3; 8 nucleotides agree with TRBD1. Germline loops: CDR1 SGHAT, CDR2 FQNNGV. CDR3 length: 17 amino acids. With V trimmed by 6 bases and J by 0 bases, 11 bases remained unmatched. CDR3 amino acids: CASSSLPGQASTDTQYF. The CDR3 DNA sequence: TGTGCCAGCAGTTCATTGCCGGGACAGGCAAGCACAGATACGCAGTATTTT.

This clone was counted between two and nine times. The chain is built from TRBV6-4 and TRBJ2-2; D gene ambiguous. The V and J ends lost 2 bases and 4 bases respectively, with 8 bases between them. From germline, CDR1 is MRHNA and CDR2 SNTAGT. CDR3 length: 14 amino acids. The DNA of the CDR3 is TGTGCCAGCAGTGACGAACAGAGCACCGGGGAGCTGTTTTTT. The encoded protein is CASSDEQSTGELFF.

The rearrangement joins TRBV7-2 to TRBJ2-3; D not resolved. The germline V gene encodes CDR1 SGHTA and CDR2 FQGNSA. Trimming pared 0 bases from V and 2 bases from J, leaving 12 bases between. The CDR3 extends over 16 amino acids. The CDR3 nucleotides read TGTGCCAGCAGCTTAGCCGGAGATAGGATCACAGATACGCAGTATTTT. It specifies CASSLAGDRITDTQYF.